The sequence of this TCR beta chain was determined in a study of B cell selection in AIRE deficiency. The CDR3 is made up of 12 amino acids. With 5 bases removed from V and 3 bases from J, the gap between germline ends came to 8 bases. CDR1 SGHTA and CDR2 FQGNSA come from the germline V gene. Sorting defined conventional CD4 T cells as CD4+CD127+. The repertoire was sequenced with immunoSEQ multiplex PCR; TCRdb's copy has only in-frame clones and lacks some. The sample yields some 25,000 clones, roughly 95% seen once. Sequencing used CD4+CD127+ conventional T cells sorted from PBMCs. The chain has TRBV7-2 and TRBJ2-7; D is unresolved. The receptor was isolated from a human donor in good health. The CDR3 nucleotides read TGTGCCAGCAGCCCCAATAGCTACGAGCAGTACTTC. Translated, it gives CASSPNSYEQYF.